This T cell receptor (beta chain) was sequenced for a study of CD8 T cells in Susac syndrome. The CDR3 consists of 14 residues. Germline loops: CDR1 SEHNR, CDR2 FQNEAQ (reference sequence). Trimming at V came to 6 bases and at J to 3 bases, leaving 5 bases not matched to a gene. RNA totalling about 0.5 to 1 ug underwent reverse transcription with random hexamers. TCRdb analysed the immunoSEQ multiplex PCR reads with MiXCR anew, one entry per CDR3 protein. Of approximately 100,000 distinct CDR3 sequences listed, about 95% were seen once; the top ten hold 0.096%. The chain carries TRBV7-9 and TRBJ2-3; TRBD1 aligns across 8 bases. Material: CD4+ T cells from PBMCs. The receptor comes from a human donor in good health. In DNA form, the CDR3 reads TGTGCCAGCAGACAGGGGGGAAAAACAGATACGCAGTATTTT. Amino acid sequence: CASRQGGKTDTQYF.